This is a list of T cell receptor beta chains from one sample in a study of blood T cells in healthy people across ages. TCRdb reprocessed the 5' RACE reads with MiXCR, giving one entry per CDR3 protein. The data contain hundreds of thousands of distinct CDR3 sequences, about 30% of them singletons. Sequences were obtained from blood. These receptors all stem from a woman older than 75 in good health. Both conserved end residues are part of each CDR3. The order of the fields is V gene, J gene, clone size, CDR3 length, D gene, CDR3 DNA, CDR3 protein. A D gene is named only where the DNA matches it firmly. Rows give clone size only sometimes, using once, few, many, or a class for an expanded clone.

TRBV2	TRBJ2-5	-	18	-	TGTGCCAGCAGGAATTGGGATATTCGACAGGCTGCCCAAGAGACCCAGTACTTC	CASRNWDIRQAAQETQYF
TRBV12-3/TRBV12-4	TRBJ2-1	-	14	-	TGTGCCAGCAGTGCGGCGGCGGGGAACAATGAGCAGTTCTTC	CASSAAAGNNEQFF
TRBV7-2	TRBJ2-7	many	15	TRBD2	TGTGCCAGCAGCTTAGTTGGCGGGGGGATGTACGAGCAGTACTTC	CASSLVGGGMYEQYF
TRBV7-8	TRBJ1-1	-	14	TRBD1	TGTGCCAGCAGCGCGGACAGGGGGGCCACTGAAGCTTTCTTT	CASSADRGATEAFF
TRBV5-1	TRBJ2-2	-	15	-	TGCGCCAGCAGCTTGAACACTGAGGGCACCGGGGAGCTGTTTTTT	CASSLNTEGTGELFF
TRBV5-1	TRBJ1-4	-	15	TRBD1	TGCGCCAGCAGCCCGAGGACAGGGAGGGCAGAAAAACTGTTTTTT	CASSPRTGRAEKLFF
TRBV7-9	TRBJ1-2	once	12	-	TGTGCCAGCAAGACTGACAGCTATGGCTACACCTTC	CASKTDSYGYTF
TRBV20-1	TRBJ2-1	-	14	TRBD2	TGCAGTGCTAGAGCACTAGCGGGAAGGAATGAGCAGTTCTTC	CSARALAGRNEQFF
TRBV20-1	TRBJ2-3	many	13	TRBD2	TGCAGCGCCGGGGGGGGGATATGGGATACGCAGTATTTT	CSAGGGIWDTQYF
TRBV28	TRBJ2-7	many	13	-	TGTGCCAGCAGCTACTCCCAGGTCTACGAGCAGTACTTC	CASSYSQVYEQYF
TRBV4-1	TRBJ1-6	-	18	-	TGCGCCAGCAGCCAAGATGGATCCCCCGGGGGCGTTGGGTCACCCCTCCACTTT	CASSQDGSPGGVGSPLHF
TRBV5-1	TRBJ2-1	many	14	TRBD1	TGCGCCAGCAGCCTCGGGACAGCTACCACTGAGCAGTTCTTC	CASSLGTATTEQFF
TRBV20-1	TRBJ2-1	few	15	TRBD2	TGCAGTGCTAGGGCTCGAGCGGGGCTCTACAATGAGCAGTTCTTC	CSARARAGLYNEQFF
TRBV7-9	TRBJ1-2	few	12	-	TGTGCCAGCAGCGCGCCAAGCTATGGCTACACCTTC	CASSAPSYGYTF
TRBV6-2/TRBV6-3	TRBJ2-3	many	17	TRBD2	TGTGCCAGCAGACTAACCGGACTAGCGGGGGGGCAGGATACGCAGTATTTT	CASRLTGLAGGQDTQYF
TRBV5-1	TRBJ2-6	-	18	-	TGCGCCAGCAGCTTGGGGCAGGGCACCGCATTTGGGGCCAACGTCCTGACTTTC	CASSLGQGTAFGANVLTF
TRBV7-3	TRBJ2-7	few	13	-	TGTACCAGCAGCTTATCCGGCTCCTACGAGCAGTACTTC	CTSSLSGSYEQYF
TRBV29-1	TRBJ2-3	many	15	-	TGCAGCGCCTGGAGTGGAAAAAAAAGCACAGATACGCAGTATTTT	CSAWSGKKSTDTQYF
TRBV7-6	TRBJ1-2	many	13	-	TGTGCCAGCAGCCAGGTACAGGGCGATGGCTACACCTTC	CASSQVQGDGYTF
TRBV3-1	TRBJ2-5	-	15	-	TGTGCCAGCAGCCAAGGGACAGTCCCGGGCGAGACCCAGTACTTC	CASSQGTVPGETQYF
TRBV20-1	TRBJ2-1	many	14	TRBD2	TGCAGTGCTAGAATTAGCGGGGGTTACAATGAGCAGTTCTTC	CSARISGGYNEQFF
TRBV5-8	TRBJ2-7	-	17	TRBD2	TGTGCCAGCAGCTTAACTAGCGGGGGGAGCTCCTACAATGAGCAGTACTTC	CASSLTSGGSSYNEQYF
TRBV6-1	TRBJ1-5	-	14	-	TGTGCCAGCAGTGAACGGACAAGAAATCAGCCCCAGCATTTT	CASSERTRNQPQHF
TRBV2	TRBJ2-3	many	13	TRBD1	TGTGCCAGGGGGACAGGCTCTCGGGATACGCAGTATTTT	CARGTGSRDTQYF
TRBV2	TRBJ1-5	many	20	TRBD1	TGTGCCAGCAGTGTAGGTTTCGGGACAGGGGTCCTTAGGCCAGGTCAGCCCCAGCATTTT	CASSVGFGTGVLRPGQPQHF
TRBV6-6	TRBJ2-2	-	15	-	TGTGCCAGCAACAAGGATGTTGGGGCTGCCGGGGAGCTGTTTTTT	CASNKDVGAAGELFF
TRBV7-9	TRBJ2-6	-	15	-	TGTGCCAGCAGCTCACTGCTAACTGGGGCCAACGTCCTGACTTTC	CASSSLLTGANVLTF
TRBV12-3/TRBV12-4	TRBJ2-3	-	17	TRBD1	TGTGCCAGCAGTGCTTACCTTCGGACAGGGAAAGCCGATACGCAGTATTTT	CASSAYLRTGKADTQYF
TRBV20-1	TRBJ1-1	many	13	-	TGCAGTGCTAGTCTCTGGGGGAACACTGAAGCTTTCTTT	CSASLWGNTEAFF